The source of this TCR beta chain is a study of memory CD4+ T cells and cytomegalovirus serostatus (dated by TCRdb to between 2017 and 2020). Broadly, across the study: A total of about 35 healthy Belgian adults, of whom 9 were CMV seropositive and approximately 24 were CMV seronegative, were included in the cohort. CD4+ memory TCRbeta repertoires of a Belgian cohort with known cytomegalovirus serostatus were sequenced in order to replicate a published TCR-based CMV serostatus classifier. What the work shows at the level of the full study, not this receptor alone: Results were interpreted as suggesting that the CMV-associated TCR signature is largely present in the CD4+ memory repertoire. The original-framework classifier achieved a median bootstrapped AUC of 0.95 with a 95% CI of 0.76-1.00 on the Belgian cohort. CMV serostatus prediction reached a median bootstrapped AUC of about 0.94 with the original framework and over 0.8 with a US-trained random forest. Only CD4+CD45RO+ memory cells were sequenced, in contrast to the original study, in which naive and memory CD4+ and CD8+ populations were covered. Of fewer than 200 previously reported CMV-associated TCRbeta sequences, about 72 appeared in the CD4+ memory repertoires, each in one to five individuals.

V is reduced by 3 bases and J by 0 bases, leaving a spacing of 6 bases between them. The CDR1 and CDR2 encoded by the germline V gene are KGHSH and LQKENI. The CDR3 goes from the cysteine to the phenylalanine over 14 residues. The CDR3 DNA has 42 bases and is translated from base 1. A FACSAria II was used to sort memory CD4+ T cells, defined as single viable CD3+CD4+CD8-CD45RO+ cells. CMV serostatus was assessed using a Roche Elecsys assay, by which serum IgG against CMV pp150, pp28, p38 and p52 was detected. Once the samples were thawed, total CD4+ T cells were enriched through positive selection using CD4 magnetic microbeads. Samples originated from another study that specifically interrogated the CD4+ T cell memory repertoire. Peripheral blood mononuclear cells were isolated and cryopreserved following standard operating procedures; serum was stored at -80 °C. Staining used CD3-PerCP (BW264/56), CD4-APC (RPA-T4), CD45RO-PE (UCHT1) and CD8-Pacific Orange (3B5) antibodies, with Sytox blue excluding non-viable cells.

The Quick-DNA Microprep Kit was used to extract genomic DNA from the sorted cells. Amplification of TCRbeta DNA was done with the immunoSEQ hsTCRbeta kit, following the protocol from the manufacturer. An Illumina MiSeq instrument was used to sequence the TCRbeta libraries. For the original study's pipeline: Removing out-of-frame sequences left 2,204,828 distinct TCRbeta sequences, an average of about 70,000 per individual. Two values were used to score each individual: the count of roughly 150 previously reported CMV-associated TCRbeta sequences and the total count of productive distinct TCRbeta sequences. A beta-binomial model was reimplemented in Python, and scikit-learn random forests with default parameters were trained on US cohort data. Classifier performance on the Belgian cohort was reported as the median AUC with percentile confidence intervals calculated over 10,000 bootstrap iterations. The table comes from immuneACCESS by way of TCRdb, which keeps in-frame sequences with V and J called. Part of the clones is missing from these tables; in studies checked, under half for an unresolved V gene and the rest for unknown reasons. V, J and clone size derive from that table, while D and trimming were established from the DNA sequence. A total of about 39,000 clones appear in this sample, around three quarters of them only once. About 0.8% of the sample is taken by the ten largest.

This clone was seen only once. Which antigen it targets is not known. Base qualities are missing; no much larger clone stands one base away. The receptor's source is an adult in good health and CMV-seronegative. The sample consisted of memory CD4+ T cells from blood. The sequence joins TRBV18 to TRBJ1-5; the D segment cannot be called with confidence. The sequenced DNA: TGTGCCAGCTCACCTTCCGTTAGCAATCAGCCCCAGCATTTT. Its translation reads: CASSPSVSNQPQHF. Supplemented by the reference TRBV18 and TRBJ1-5 proteins around the CDR3, the complete variable domain is NAGVMQNPRHLVRRRGQEARLRCSPMKGHSHVYWYRQLPEEGLKFMVYLQKENIIDESGMPKERFSAEFPKEGPSILRIQQVVRGDSAAYFCASSPSVSNQPQHFGDGTRLSIL.